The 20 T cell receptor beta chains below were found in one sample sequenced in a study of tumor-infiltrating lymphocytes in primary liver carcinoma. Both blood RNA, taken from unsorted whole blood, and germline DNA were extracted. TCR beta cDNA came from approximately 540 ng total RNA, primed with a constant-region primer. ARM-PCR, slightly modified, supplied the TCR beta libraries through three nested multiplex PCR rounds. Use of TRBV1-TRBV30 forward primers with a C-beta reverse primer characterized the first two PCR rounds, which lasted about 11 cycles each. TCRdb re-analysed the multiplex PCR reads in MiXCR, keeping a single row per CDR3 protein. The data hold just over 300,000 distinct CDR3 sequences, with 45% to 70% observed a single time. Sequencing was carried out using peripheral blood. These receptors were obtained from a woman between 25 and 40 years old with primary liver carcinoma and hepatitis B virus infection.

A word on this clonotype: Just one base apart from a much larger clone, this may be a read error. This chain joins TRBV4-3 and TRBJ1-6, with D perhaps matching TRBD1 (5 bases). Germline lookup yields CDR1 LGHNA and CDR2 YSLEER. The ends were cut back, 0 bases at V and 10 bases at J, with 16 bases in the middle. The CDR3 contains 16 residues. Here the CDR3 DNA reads TGCGCCAGCAGCCAAGAGGGAAACCGGGGGGGATCACCCCTCCACTTT. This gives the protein CASSQEGNRGGSPLHF.

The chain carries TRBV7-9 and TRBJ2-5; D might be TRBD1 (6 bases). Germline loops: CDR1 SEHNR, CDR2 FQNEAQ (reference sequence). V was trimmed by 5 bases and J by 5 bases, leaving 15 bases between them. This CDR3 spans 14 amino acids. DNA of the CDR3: TGTGCCAGCAGCAAAGAGACAGGAGAGGAGACCCAGTACTTC. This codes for CASSKETGEETQYF.

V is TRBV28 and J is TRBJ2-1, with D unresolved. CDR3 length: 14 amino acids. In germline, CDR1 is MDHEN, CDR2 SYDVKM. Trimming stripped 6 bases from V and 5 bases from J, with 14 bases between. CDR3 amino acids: CASSRLQTDNEQFF. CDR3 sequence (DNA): TGTGCCAGCAGCAGACTGCAGACGGACAATGAGCAGTTCTTC.

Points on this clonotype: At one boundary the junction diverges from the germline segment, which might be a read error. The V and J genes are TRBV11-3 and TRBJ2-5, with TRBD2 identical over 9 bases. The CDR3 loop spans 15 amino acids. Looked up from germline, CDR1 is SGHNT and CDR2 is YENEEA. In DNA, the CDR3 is TGTGTCAGCAGCTTGGGACTAGCTGGAGTTGAGACCCAGTACTTC. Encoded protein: CVSSLGLAGVETQYF.

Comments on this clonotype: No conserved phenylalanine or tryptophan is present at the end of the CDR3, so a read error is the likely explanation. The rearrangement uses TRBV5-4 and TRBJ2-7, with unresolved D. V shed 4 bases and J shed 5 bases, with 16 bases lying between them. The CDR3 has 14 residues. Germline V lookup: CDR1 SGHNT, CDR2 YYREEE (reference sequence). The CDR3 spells CASSPRITRDEQYI. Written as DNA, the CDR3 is TGTGCCAGCAGCCCCCGAATCACGCGCGACGAGCAGTACATC.

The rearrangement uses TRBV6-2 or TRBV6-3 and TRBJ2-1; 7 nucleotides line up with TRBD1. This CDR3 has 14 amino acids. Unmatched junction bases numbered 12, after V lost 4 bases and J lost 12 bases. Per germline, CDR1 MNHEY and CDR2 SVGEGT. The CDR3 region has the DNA TGTGCCAGCAGTTCCTCTTCGACAGGGAGCGTGCAGTTCTTC. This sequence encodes CASSSSSTGSVQFF.

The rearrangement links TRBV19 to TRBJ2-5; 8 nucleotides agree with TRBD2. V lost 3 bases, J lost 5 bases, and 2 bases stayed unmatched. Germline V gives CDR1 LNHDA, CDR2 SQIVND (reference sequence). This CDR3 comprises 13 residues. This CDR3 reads CASSIKRGETQYF. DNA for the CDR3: TGTGCCAGTAGTATCAAGCGGGGGGAGACCCAGTACTTC. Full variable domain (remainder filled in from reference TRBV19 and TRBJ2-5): DGGITQSPKYLFRKEGQNVTLSCEQNLNHDAMYWYRQDPGQGLRLIYYSQIVNDFQKGDIAEGYSVSREKKESFPLTVTSAQKNPTAFYLCASSIKRGETQYFGPGTRLLVL.

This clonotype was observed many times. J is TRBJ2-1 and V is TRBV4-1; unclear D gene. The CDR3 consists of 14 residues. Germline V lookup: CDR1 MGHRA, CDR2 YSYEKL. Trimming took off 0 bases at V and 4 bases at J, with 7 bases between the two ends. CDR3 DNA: TGCGCCAGCAGCCAAGAAAACATATACAATGAGCAGTTCTTC. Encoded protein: CASSQENIYNEQFF.

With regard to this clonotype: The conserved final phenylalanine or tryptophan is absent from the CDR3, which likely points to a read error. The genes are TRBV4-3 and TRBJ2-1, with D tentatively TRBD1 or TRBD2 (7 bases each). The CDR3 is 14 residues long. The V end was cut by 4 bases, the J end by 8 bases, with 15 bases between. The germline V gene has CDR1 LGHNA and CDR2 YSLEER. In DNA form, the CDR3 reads TGCGCCAGCAGCCTGTTGACAGGGAGGGATGAGCAGTTCTGC. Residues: CASSLLTGRDEQFC.

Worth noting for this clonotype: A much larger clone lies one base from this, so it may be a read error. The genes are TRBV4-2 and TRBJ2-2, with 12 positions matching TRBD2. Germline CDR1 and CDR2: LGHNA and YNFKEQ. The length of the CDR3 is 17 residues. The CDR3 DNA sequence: TGTGCCAGCAGCCAGAGGACTAGCGGGGCCAACACCGTGGAGCTGTTTTTT. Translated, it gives CASSQRTSGANTVELFF.

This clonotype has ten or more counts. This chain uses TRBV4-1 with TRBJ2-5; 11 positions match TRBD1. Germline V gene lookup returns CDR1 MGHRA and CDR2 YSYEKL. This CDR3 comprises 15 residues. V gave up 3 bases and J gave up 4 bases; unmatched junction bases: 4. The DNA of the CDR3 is TGCGCCAGCAGCCACGGGACAGGGGGTCGAGAGACCCAGTACTTC. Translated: CASSHGTGGRETQYF.

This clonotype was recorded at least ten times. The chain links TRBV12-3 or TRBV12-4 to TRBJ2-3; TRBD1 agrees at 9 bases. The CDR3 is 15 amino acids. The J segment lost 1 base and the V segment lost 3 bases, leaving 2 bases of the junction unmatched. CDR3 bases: TGTGCCAGCAGTTTCCGGACAGGGGGCACAGATACGCAGTATTTT. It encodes CASSFRTGGTDTQYF.

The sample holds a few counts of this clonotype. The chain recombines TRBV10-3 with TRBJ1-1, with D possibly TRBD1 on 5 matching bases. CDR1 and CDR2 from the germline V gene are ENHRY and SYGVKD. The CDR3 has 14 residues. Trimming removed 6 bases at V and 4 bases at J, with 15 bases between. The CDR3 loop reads CAIRAIREATEAFF. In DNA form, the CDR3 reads TGTGCCATCAGGGCCATCAGGGAAGCCACTGAAGCTTTCTTT.

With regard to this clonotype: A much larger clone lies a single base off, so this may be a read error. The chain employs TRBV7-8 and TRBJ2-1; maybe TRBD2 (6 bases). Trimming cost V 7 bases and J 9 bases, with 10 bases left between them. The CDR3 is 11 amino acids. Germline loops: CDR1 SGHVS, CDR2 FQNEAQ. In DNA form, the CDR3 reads TGTGCCAGCAACTGGCGGGGTGAGCAGTTCTTC. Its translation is CASNWRGEQFF. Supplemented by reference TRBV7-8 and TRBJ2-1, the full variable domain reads GAGVSQSPRYKVAKRGQDVALRCDPISGHVSLFWYQQALGQGPEFLTYFQNEAQLDKSGLPSDRFFAERPEGSVSTLKIQRTQQEDSAVYLCASNWRGEQFFGPGTRLTVL.

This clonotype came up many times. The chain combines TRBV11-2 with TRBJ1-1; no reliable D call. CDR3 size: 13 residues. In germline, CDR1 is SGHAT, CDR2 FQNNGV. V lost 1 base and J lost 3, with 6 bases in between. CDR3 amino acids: CASSLVQYTEAFF. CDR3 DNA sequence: TGTGCCAGCAGCTTAGTCCAATACACTGAAGCTTTCTTT. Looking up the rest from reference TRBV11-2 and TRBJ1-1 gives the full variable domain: EAGVAQSPRYKIIEKRQSVAFWCNPISGHATLYWYQQILGQGPKLLIQFQNNGVVDDSQLPKDRFSAERLKGVDSTLKIQPAKLEDSAVYLCASSLVQYTEAFFGQGTRLTVV.

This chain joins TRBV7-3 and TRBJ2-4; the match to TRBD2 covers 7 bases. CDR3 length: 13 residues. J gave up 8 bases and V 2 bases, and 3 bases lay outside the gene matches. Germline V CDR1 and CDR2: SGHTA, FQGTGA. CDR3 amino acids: CASSLGGRDIQYF. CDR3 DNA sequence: TGTGCCAGCAGCTTAGGTGGGAGGGACATTCAGTACTTC.

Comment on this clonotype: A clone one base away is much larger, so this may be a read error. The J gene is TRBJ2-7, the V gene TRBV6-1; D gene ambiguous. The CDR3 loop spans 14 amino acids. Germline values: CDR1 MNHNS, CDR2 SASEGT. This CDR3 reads CASKWNLGSYKQYF. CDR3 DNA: TGTGCCAGCAAGTGGAATCTGGGCTCCTACAAGCAGTACTTC.

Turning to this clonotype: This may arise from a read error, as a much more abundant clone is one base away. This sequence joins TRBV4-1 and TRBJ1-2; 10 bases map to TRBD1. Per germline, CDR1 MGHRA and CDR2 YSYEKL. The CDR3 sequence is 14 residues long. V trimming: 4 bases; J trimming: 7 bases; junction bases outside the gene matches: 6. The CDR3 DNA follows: TGCGCCAGCAGCCCGACAGGGGGCTCTGCTGGCTACACCTTC. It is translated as CASSPTGGSAGYTF.

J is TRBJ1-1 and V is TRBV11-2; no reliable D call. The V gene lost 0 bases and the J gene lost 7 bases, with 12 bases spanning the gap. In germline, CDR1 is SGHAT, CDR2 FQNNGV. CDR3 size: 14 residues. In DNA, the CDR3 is TGTGCCAGCAGCTTAGATTATCCAATGGTTGAAGCTTTCTTT. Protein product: CASSLDYPMVEAFF.

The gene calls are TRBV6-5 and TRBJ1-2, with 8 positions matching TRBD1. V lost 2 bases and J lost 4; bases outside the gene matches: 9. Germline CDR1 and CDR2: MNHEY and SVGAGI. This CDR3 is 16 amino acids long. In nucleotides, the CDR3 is TGTGCCAGCAGTTACACGAGGCAGGGGGCAAGCTATGGCTACACCTTC. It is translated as CASSYTRQGASYGYTF.